This entry concerns a single TCR beta chain. The antigen is not known. The donors were healthy bone marrow donors. With 60 Vbeta and 13 Jbeta primers, the PCR was carried out. Sequenced by immunoSEQ multiplex PCR; TCRdb stores in-frame clones only, minus some. Seen here are fewer than 300,000 clones, around 80% observed once, and the top ten hold over 0.3%. This specimen comes from a study of cytomegalovirus exposure and HLA in healthy donors. General study points: What TCR beta sequences reportedly achieved was accurate prediction of HLA-A and HLA-B alleles in most subjects. An analysis that was carried out later associated approximately 17,000 TCR beta sequences with HLA alleles at 0.05 false discovery rate. In an earlier analysis, most TCR beta V segments were productive about 87% or about 30% of the time.

Germline-derived CDR1 and CDR2 are MGHRA and YSYEKL. V shed 4 bases and J shed 7 bases, with 17 bases lying between them. This CDR3 region has 15 residues. Sequencing input: PBMCs. This receptor was identified in a girl aged 2 to 10 in good health and CMV-seronegative. The genes are TRBV4-1 and TRBJ1-5; D is uncertain. CDR3 DNA sequence: TGCGCCAGCAGCCGAGAGCCCAAGATGGCCCAGCCCCAGCATTTT. Translated: CASSREPKMAQPQHF.